This T cell receptor beta chain originates from a study of radiotherapy plus CTLA-4 blockade in lung cancer. Study-wide context: Under 20% of enrolled patients responded objectively, and over 30% had disease control.

Study conclusions and caveats: Radiotherapy with ipilimumab was followed by blood expansion of tumor-derived clones. How blood T cell clones changed early, along with interferon-beta, reportedly forecast response best.

As concerns this clone: The antigen remains undetermined.

Participants had chemo-refractory metastatic non-small-cell lung cancer and were treated with focal radiation plus ipilimumab CTLA-4 blockade. The CDR3 sequence is 15 residues long. Germline CDR1 and CDR2: LGHNA and YNFKEQ. V shed 4 bases, J shed 8 bases, and the junction held 9 bases outside the gene matches. TCRdb keeps only in-frame clones here, not all; method: immunoSEQ multiplex PCR. The sample has 43,000 or so clones, 70% to 75% seen once. The sequenced sample was peripheral blood, obtained from a patient treated with radiotherapy plus ipilimumab. The V gene is TRBV4-2, the J gene TRBJ1-4, with 8 positions matching TRBD1. This TCR came from a human donor with non-small cell lung cancer who had a complete response to radiotherapy plus ipilimumab. CDR3 DNA: TGTGCCAGCAGCCCCATCGGACAGGGAGAAGAAAAACTGTTTTTT. Translation: CASSPIGQGEEKLFF.